These 29 T cell receptor beta chains came from one sample sequenced in a study of T cells in Graves' hyperthyroidism and ophthalmopathy. Researchers amplified the TCR beta CDR3 regions from RNA transcripts. With the HTBI primer set, the TCR CDR3 went through a first round of RT-PCR. MiXCR, run by TCRdb on the multiplex PCR reads, gives a single entry per CDR3 protein. Of under 600,000 distinct CDR3 sequences listed, more than 15% are singletons. The sequencing sample was made of blood. These TCRs come from a middle-aged woman with Graves' ophthalmopathy.

The J gene is TRBJ1-5, the V gene TRBV6-1; 7 bases agree with TRBD1. Per the germline V gene, CDR1 is MNHNS and CDR2 is SASEGT. V trimming: 6 bases; J trimming: 4 bases; junction bases outside the gene matches: 6. The CDR3 consists of 14 residues. CDR3 in DNA: TGTGCCAGCAGCGGGGGACAGAATAATCAGCCCCAGCATTTT. The encoded protein is CASSGGQNNQPQHF.

This clonotype was seen a handful of times. The chain couples TRBV27 to TRBJ1-3; D call uncertain. The CDR3 totals 13 residues. Trimming cost V 8 bases and J 0 bases, with 8 bases left between them. Germline-derived CDR1 and CDR2 are MNHEY and SMNVEV (reference sequence). The CDR3 is CASGLISGNTIYF. In DNA, the CDR3 is TGTGCCAGCGGCCTGATCTCTGGAAACACCATATATTTT.

This clonotype was seen a handful of times. The V gene is TRBV5-6, the J gene TRBJ2-1; D not resolved. Trimming removed 4 bases at V and 13 bases at J, with 12 bases between. The CDR3 loop spans 11 amino acids. The germline gives CDR1 SGHDT, CDR2 YYEEEE. DNA of the CDR3: TGTGCCAGCAGCCGAACGACCACACAGTTCTTC. Translated: CASSRTTTQFF. The whole variable domain, remainder taken from reference TRBV5-6 and TRBJ2-1, is DAGVTQSPTHLIKTRGQQVTLRCSPKSGHDTVSWYQQALGQGPQFIFQYYEEEERQRGNFPDRFSGHQFPNYSSELNVNALLLGDSALYLCASSRTTTQFFGPGTRLTVL.

This clonotype has just a few counts. The rearrangement joins TRBV6-2 or TRBV6-3 to TRBJ2-7; TRBD1 matches at 7 bases. Trimming removed 5 bases from V and 4 bases from J; junction bases left unmatched: 8. The CDR3 extends over 14 amino acids. CDR1 is MNHEY, CDR2 SVGEGT, per germline. CDR3 coding DNA: TGTGCCAGCAGTGGGACAGATAGTCCTTACGAGCAGTACTTC. It is translated as CASSGTDSPYEQYF.

This clonotype was recorded at least ten times. CDR3 protein: CASSYSPSGTFTDTQYF. CDR3 coding DNA: TGTGCCAGCAGTTACTCGCCTAGCGGAACCTTCACAGATACGCAGTATTTT. The chain links TRBV6-2 or TRBV6-3 to TRBJ2-3; 7 nucleotides line up with TRBD2. The germline gives CDR1 MNHEY, CDR2 SVGEGT. V was clipped by 0 bases and J by 2 bases; unmatched bases: 8. The CDR3 extends over 17 amino acids.

This chain joins TRBV30 and TRBJ2-7; 9 bases are shared with TRBD2. Looked up from germline, CDR1 is GTSNPN and CDR2 is SVGIG (reference sequence). CDR3 length: 13 amino acids. With V trimmed by 3 bases and J by 5 bases, 5 bases remained unmatched. CDR3 sequence: CAWRRSGSHEQYF. CDR3 nucleotides: TGTGCCTGGAGGCGTAGCGGGAGTCACGAGCAGTACTTC.

The chain links TRBV5-1 to TRBJ2-1; TRBD2 agrees at 10 bases. V was clipped by 0 bases and J by 4 bases; unmatched bases: 7. This CDR3 comprises 17 residues. Germline V gene sequence: CDR1 SGHRS, CDR2 YFSETQ. This chain's CDR3 is CASSLGASGGDYNEQFF. The CDR3 DNA reads as TGCGCCAGCAGCTTGGGGGCTAGCGGGGGAGATTACAATGAGCAGTTCTTC.

The rearrangement uses TRBV18 and TRBJ1-4; 9 positions agree with TRBD1. The CDR3 consists of 16 residues. With 4 bases clipped from V and 7 bases from J, the junction kept 10 bases outside the gene matches. CDR1 is KGHSH and CDR2 is LQKENI in the germline V gene. This CDR3 reads CASSLSTGGSGEKLFF. For the CDR3, the DNA is TGTGCCAGCTCACTATCCACAGGGGGCAGTGGTGAAAAACTGTTTTTT.

This clonotype was recorded many times. The chain uses TRBV27 and TRBJ2-1, with TRBD2 matching over 10 bases. The CDR3 has 17 residues. Germline trimming cut 3 bases from V and 6 bases from J; bases unmatched to any gene: 11. Germline CDR1 and CDR2: MNHEY and SMNVEV (reference sequence). CDR3 amino acids: CASSLSIPGLAINEQFF. CDR3 nucleotide sequence: TGTGCCAGCAGTTTGTCGATTCCGGGACTAGCGATCAATGAGCAGTTCTTC.

As to this clonotype: Compared with germline, one end of the junction differs, possibly owing to a read error. V gene TRBV27 combines with J gene TRBJ1-2; no definite D call. The CDR3 runs to 13 residues. Germline values: CDR1 MNHEY, CDR2 SMNVEV (reference sequence). The CDR3 spells CASANFKHYGYTF. The CDR3 DNA follows: TGTGCCAGCGCAAACTTTAAACACTACGGCTACACCTTC.

This clonotype was counted at least ten times. The J gene is TRBJ2-3, the V gene TRBV30, with D tentatively TRBD2 (7 bases). Germline lookup yields CDR1 GTSNPN and CDR2 SVGIG (reference sequence). This CDR3 contains 15 residues. Trimming removed 7 bases from V and 0 bases from J, with 17 bases in between. The CDR3 spells CAYSRGGLSTDTQYF. CDR3 in DNA: TGTGCCTACTCGAGGGGGGGCCTTAGCACAGATACGCAGTATTTT.

This clonotype was observed at least ten times. The chain is built from TRBV10-2 and TRBJ2-7; D gene uncertain. Germline values: CDR1 WSHSY, CDR2 SAAADI. The length of the CDR3 is 14 residues. V was pared by 4 bases and J by 0 bases, with 10 bases between. CDR3 loop: CASSGSGSSYEQYF. The CDR3 nucleotides are TGCGCCAGCAGTGGCAGTGGGTCCTCCTACGAGCAGTACTTC.

CDR3 residues: CASARETYEQYF. The CDR3 DNA follows: TGTGCCAGCGCCCGGGAGACCTACGAGCAGTACTTC. J is TRBJ2-7 and V is TRBV6-1; weak D call: TRBD2 (6 bases). The CDR3 extends over 12 amino acids. The V end lost 8 bases, the J end lost 2 bases, and 10 bases lay between the germline ends. Germline loops: CDR1 MNHNS, CDR2 SASEGT.

The sample holds a few counts of this clonotype. The J gene is TRBJ1-1, the V gene TRBV5-5, with D unresolved. Trimming took off 4 bases at V and 6 bases at J, with 10 bases between the two ends. CDR1 is SGHKS and CDR2 is YYEKEE in the germline V gene (reference sequence). The CDR3 length is 12 residues. CDR3 DNA sequence: TGTGCCAGCAGCCAACTCTTTTCTGAAGCTTTCTTT. It specifies CASSQLFSEAFF.

This clonotype was picked up many times. The V gene is TRBV20-1, the J gene TRBJ2-1, with 9 bases that match TRBD2. Losses at the gene ends were 0 bases for V and 0 bases for J; bases not matched to a gene: 3. The germline V gene has CDR1 DFQATT and CDR2 SNEGSKA (reference sequence). The CDR3 runs to 16 residues. In nucleotides, the CDR3 is TGCAGTGCTAGAGATGGCGGGAGGGCCTCCTACAATGAGCAGTTCTTC. Residues: CSARDGGRASYNEQFF.

This clonotype was observed a handful of times. This chain uses TRBV6-5 with TRBJ2-1, with D tentatively TRBD1 (5 bases). CDR1 MNHEY and CDR2 SVGAGI come from the germline V gene. CDR3 length: 14 amino acids. V was cut by 2 bases and J by 6 bases, with 11 bases left in between. The CDR3 protein is CASSYKQGRNEQFF. The CDR3 coding sequence is TGTGCCAGCAGTTACAAGCAGGGTCGCAATGAGCAGTTCTTC.

This clonotype was seen a few times. This chain links TRBV6-5 with TRBJ1-2; D possibly corresponds to TRBD1 (6 bases). Germline CDR1 and CDR2: MNHEY and SVGAGI. The CDR3 has 12 amino acids. V was trimmed by 2 bases and J by 6 bases, leaving 7 bases between them. CDR3 loop: CASSYRGNGYTF. Here the CDR3 DNA reads TGTGCCAGCAGTTACAGGGGGAATGGCTACACCTTC.

The chain uses TRBV6-1 and TRBJ1-6; D ambiguous. Trimming pared 11 bases from V and 9 bases from J, leaving 20 bases between. Germline V gene lookup returns CDR1 MNHNS and CDR2 SASEGT. The CDR3 extends over 14 amino acids. The CDR3 is CAHQKGHLASPLHF. The CDR3 nucleotides read TGTGCCCACCAGAAAGGGCACTTAGCTTCACCCCTCCACTTT.

This clonotype was picked up a small number of times. The chain uses TRBV7-8 and TRBJ1-5; 7 nucleotides line up with TRBD1. After removal of 3 bases from V and 6 bases from J, the junction contained 11 bases not matched to a gene. Germline V gives CDR1 SGHVS, CDR2 FQNEAQ. The CDR3 has 16 residues. The DNA for the CDR3 is TGTGCCAGCAGCTTTTCTGGGAACAGGGGCCCTCAGCCCCAGCATTTT. Translating gives CASSFSGNRGPQPQHF.

At least ten counts were recorded for this clonotype. The J gene is TRBJ2-3, the V gene TRBV29-1, with D perhaps TRBD2 (6 bases). This CDR3 region has 15 residues. Trimming took 7 bases from V and 0 from J, leaving 17 bases between them. CDR1 and CDR2 from the germline V gene are SQVTM and ANQGSEA. CDR3 nucleotides: TGCAGCGGGACTCGGGACTTAACTAGCACAGATACGCAGTATTTT. Its protein product is CSGTRDLTSTDTQYF.

This clonotype came up many times. This chain connects TRBV18 to TRBJ2-1; perhaps TRBD1 as D (5 bases). The CDR3 is 13 amino acids. CDR1 and CDR2 (germline): KGHSH, LQKENI. V lost 0 bases to trimming and J lost 8 bases, with 8 bases between them. CDR3 DNA sequence: TGTGCCAGCTCACCACCTCAGGGCTATGAGCAGTTCTTC. Translating gives CASSPPQGYEQFF.

This clonotype was detected many times. The V call is TRBV7-6, the J call TRBJ1-6; D call uncertain. Germline CDR1 reads SGHVS; CDR2 reads FNYEAQ. Trimming pared 0 bases from V and 8 bases from J, leaving 11 bases between. The CDR3 length is 15 residues. The CDR3 sequence: CASSLALGADSPLHF. Here the CDR3 DNA reads TGTGCCAGCAGCTTAGCCCTGGGTGCGGATTCACCCCTCCACTTT.

This clonotype was seen repeatedly, ten times or more. V usage is TRBV11-3 and J usage is TRBJ2-2, with unresolved D. There are 12 residues in the CDR3. The germline V and J ends were trimmed by 6 bases and 6 bases, with 8 bases remaining between them. The germline V gene encodes CDR1 SGHNT and CDR2 YENEEA. CDR3 sequence: CASSLNSGELFF. The CDR3, as DNA: TGTGCCAGCAGTTTAAACTCCGGGGAGCTGTTTTTT. The whole variable domain, remainder taken from reference TRBV11-3 and TRBJ2-2, is EAGVVQSPRYKIIEKKQPVAFWCNPISGHNTLYWYLQNLGQGPELLIRYENEEAVDDSQLPKDRFSAERLKGVDSTLKIQPAELGDSAVYLCASSLNSGELFFGEGSRLTVL.

The rearrangement links TRBV5-1 to TRBJ1-5, with D uncertain. The CDR3 contains 14 residues. V dropped 0 bases and J dropped 7 bases, with 11 bases sitting between them. The germline V gene encodes CDR1 SGHRS and CDR2 YFSETQ. The CDR3, as DNA: TGCGCCAGCAGCTTGGGAGGGAAGGACCAGCCCCAGCATTTT. It codes for CASSLGGKDQPQHF.

The chain links TRBV4-1 to TRBJ2-1; 15 positions match TRBD2. This CDR3 spans 19 amino acids. The V and J ends lost 4 bases and 0 bases, in that order; junction bases with no gene match: 7. Germline values: CDR1 MGHRA, CDR2 YSYEKL. The CDR3 nucleotides read TGCGCCAGCAGCCCGGGACTAGCGGGAGGCCTAAGCTCCTACAATGAGCAGTTCTTC. Protein: CASSPGLAGGLSSYNEQFF.

This clonotype was detected only a few times. V usage is TRBV20-1 and J usage is TRBJ1-1; D gene unclear. The V gene lost 0 bases and the J gene lost 1 base, with 12 bases spanning the gap. Germline loops: CDR1 DFQATT, CDR2 SNEGSKA (reference sequence). This CDR3 is built from 15 residues. The CDR3 DNA sequence: TGCAGTGCTAGAGATCGGGTAGGGAGGAACACTGAAGCTTTCTTT. Amino acids: CSARDRVGRNTEAFF.

CDR3 protein: CSEKPGGSYNEQFF. CDR3 bases: TGCAGCGAGAAACCGGGAGGCTCCTACAATGAGCAGTTCTTC. This sequence joins TRBV29-1 and TRBJ2-1, with 7 bases matching TRBD2. The CDR3 runs 14 residues. Germline-derived CDR1 and CDR2 are SQVTM and ANQGSEA. Trimming at V came to 7 bases and at J to 0 bases, leaving 6 bases not matched to a gene.

This clonotype was seen repeatedly, ten times or more. The genes are TRBV27 and TRBJ2-3; TRBD2 is a possible D gene (6 bases). This CDR3 contains 17 residues. Germline CDR1 MNHEY, CDR2 SMNVEV (reference sequence). Trimming left V 4 bases short and J 0 bases short, with 17 bases between. The CDR3 loop reads CASSSWMRGLSTDTQYF. CDR3 DNA sequence: TGTGCCAGCAGTTCCTGGATGCGGGGTCTTAGCACAGATACGCAGTATTTT.

The J gene is TRBJ2-2, the V gene TRBV7-2; D could derive from TRBD1 or TRBD2 (5 bases each). The CDR3 has 15 amino acids. Germline CDR1 reads SGHTA; CDR2 reads FQGNSA. Between the trimmed V and J ends, which lost 3 bases and 7 bases, there was a span of 15 bases. CDR3 bases: TGTGCCAGCAGCTTGGGACCCACCTCGGGCGGGGAGCTGTTTTTT. Its translation: CASSLGPTSGGELFF.